This passage covers 16 T cell receptor beta chains from one sample sequenced in a study of blood T cell repertoires in COVID-19. Repertoires were generated with immunoSEQ multiplex PCR, while TCRdb's copy carries only in-frame clones and drops some. The table lists about 48,000 clones, 65% to 90% of them singletons, with just under 3% in the top ten. The sequencing input was peripheral blood. The receptors shown here come from a woman aged 80 or over with acute or convalescent COVID-19.

The chain links TRBV6-5 to TRBJ2-4, with D perhaps matching TRBD2 (5 bases). Trimming shortened V by 0 bases and J by 2 bases, and 8 bases separated the two germline ends. CDR3 length equals 15 residues. The V gene's germline CDR1 is MNHEY and CDR2 SVGAGI. CDR3 bases: TGTGCCAGCAGTTACTCACGGGGTACCAAAAACATTCAGTACTTC. The encoded protein is CASSYSRGTKNIQYF.

This chain joins TRBV12-5 and TRBJ2-3; maybe TRBD2 (5 bases). Trimming pared 1 base from V and 3 bases from J, leaving 5 bases between. CDR1 and CDR2 (germline): LGHNT, FRNRAP. This CDR3 is 13 amino acids long. The CDR3 here is CASGLGTTDTQYF. The DNA for the CDR3 is TGTGCTAGTGGTTTGGGGACTACAGATACGCAGTATTTT.

The CDR3 loop is CASSIRDRAYEQYF. CDR3 sequence (DNA): TGTGCCAGTAGTATCCGGGACAGGGCCTACGAGCAGTACTTC. The chain couples TRBV19 to TRBJ2-7; 9 bases are shared with TRBD1. Germline CDR1 is LNHDA and CDR2 is SQIVND (reference sequence). J was trimmed by 2 bases and V by 3 bases; bases with no gene match: 2. This CDR3 contains 14 residues.

The CDR3 nucleotides are TGTGCCAGCGCTCGCGGCAGCGGAGTACGGGGGAATCAGCCCCAGCATTTT. Protein product: CASARGSGVRGNQPQHF. The rearrangement uses TRBV27 and TRBJ1-5; D might be TRBD1 (5 bases). Germline V gene data show CDR1 as MNHEY and CDR2 as SMNVEV (reference sequence). With 8 bases removed from V and 4 bases from J, the gap between germline ends came to 24 bases. This CDR3 has 17 residues.

This chain links TRBV18 with TRBJ1-2; D is unresolved. CDR1 and CDR2 (germline): KGHSH, LQKENI. CDR3 size: 12 residues. Trimming left V 6 bases short and J 7 bases short, with 12 bases between. In DNA, the CDR3 is TGTGCCAGCTCGTCTCCTTCTTCTGGCTACACCTTC. Amino acid sequence: CASSSPSSGYTF.

The gene calls are TRBV5-4 and TRBJ1-1, with a tentative D call TRBD1 (5 bases). Trimming took 7 bases from V and 4 from J, leaving 17 bases between them. Germline lookup yields CDR1 SGHNT and CDR2 YYREEE (reference sequence). The CDR3 extends over 14 amino acids. CDR3: CASSMGGSGTEAFF. The CDR3 DNA is TGTGCCAGCTCCATGGGGGGGTCGGGCACTGAAGCTTTCTTT.

The rearrangement links TRBV28 to TRBJ1-4; tentatively, D is TRBD1 (6 bases). Looked up from germline, CDR1 is MDHEN and CDR2 is SYDVKM. The V gene lost 3 bases and the J gene lost 10 bases, with 12 bases spanning the gap. The CDR3 length is 13 residues. CDR3 in amino acids: CASSLEQGAKLFF. CDR3 sequence (DNA): TGTGCCAGCAGTTTGGAACAGGGCGCAAAACTGTTTTTT.

The rearrangement links TRBV5-1 to TRBJ1-2; 9 bases are shared with TRBD1. Germline assignment: CDR1 SGHRS and CDR2 YFSETQ. V shed 4 bases and J 4 bases; nucleotides not matched to a gene: 11. The CDR3 runs 16 residues. Here the CDR3 DNA reads TGCGCCAGCAGCAGAACGGGACAGGGAGGGACCTATGGCTACACCTTC. This sequence encodes CASSRTGQGGTYGYTF.

This sequence joins TRBV7-9 and TRBJ2-4; the D gene is possibly TRBD2 (5 bases). The V end was cut by 1 base, the J end by 8 bases, with 12 bases between. The CDR3 totals 14 residues. Germline loops: CDR1 SEHNR, CDR2 FQNEAQ (reference sequence). The CDR3 DNA reads TGTGCCAGCAGCTTAGGTGCGGGTAGGGACATTCAGTACTTC. It codes for CASSLGAGRDIQYF.

Written as DNA, the CDR3 is TGCACCAGCAGCCAAGACGGTCCGGTAAGCACAGATACGCAGTATTTT. Protein sequence: CTSSQDGPVSTDTQYF. The chain is built from TRBV1 and TRBJ2-3; no DNA check was done on the table's D call, TRBD2. TRBV1 represents a pseudogene. The CDR3 length is 16 residues.

The V call is TRBV27, the J call TRBJ2-3; 11 bases line up with TRBD2. J lost 0 bases, V lost 3 bases, and 8 bases had no gene match. Germline-derived CDR1 and CDR2 are MNHEY and SMNVEV (reference sequence). This CDR3 spans 18 amino acids. The CDR3 here is CASSFTSGGLYSTDTQYF. The CDR3 DNA sequence: TGTGCCAGCAGTTTCACTAGCGGGGGACTCTATAGCACAGATACGCAGTATTTT.

The chain recombines TRBV21-1 with TRBJ1-1; the D segment call TRBD1 is taken from the table without a DNA check. TRBV21-1 is listed as a pseudogene. The length of the CDR3 is 17 residues. The chain's CDR3 is CASSKGIRQGRNTEAFF. CDR3 nucleotides: TGTGCCAGCAGCAAAGGCATCCGACAGGGCCGGAACACTGAAGCTTTCTTT.

The chain has TRBV4-2 and TRBJ2-2; 13 nucleotides line up with TRBD2. This CDR3 spans 18 amino acids. J gave up 3 bases and V 2 bases, and 6 bases lay outside the gene matches. The germline V gene has CDR1 LGHNA and CDR2 YNFKEQ. DNA of the CDR3: TGTGCCAGCAGCCAATGGACTAGCGGGGGAGGGTACACCGGGGAGCTGTTTTTT. Protein sequence: CASSQWTSGGGYTGELFF.

J is TRBJ2-1 and V is TRBV7-3; 12 bases agree with TRBD2. Trimming removed 2 bases from V and 8 bases from J; junction bases left unmatched: 7. CDR3 length: 16 amino acids. Germline CDR1 and CDR2: SGHTA and FQGTGA. The DNA for the CDR3 is TGTGCCAGCAGCTTAGGGCCTAGCGGGGGGGCCCATGAGCAGTTCTTC. This sequence encodes CASSLGPSGGAHEQFF.

V gene TRBV7-2 combines with J gene TRBJ1-1, with D perhaps matching TRBD1 (5 bases). This CDR3 region has 14 residues. The germline V gene encodes CDR1 SGHTA and CDR2 FQGNSA. V was trimmed by 3 bases and J by 5 bases, leaving 13 bases between them. CDR3 DNA: TGTGCCAGCAGCTTCGGGGGAATGGGGACTGAAGCTTTCTTT. Translation gives CASSFGGMGTEAFF.

The chain combines TRBV3-1 (or the pseudogene TRBV3-2) with TRBJ1-2, with TRBD1 matching 8 bases. V was clipped by 3 bases and J by 5 bases; unmatched bases: 8. Looked up from germline, CDR1 is LGHDT and CDR2 is YNNKEL (reference sequence). This CDR3 is 15 amino acids long. The CDR3 spells CASSQGRTGKYGYTF. CDR3 DNA sequence: TGTGCCAGCAGCCAGGGTCGGACAGGGAAGTATGGCTACACCTTC.